One sample yielded the 3 T cell receptor beta chains listed below, sequenced in a study of OX40 agonist ivuxolimab in advanced cancers. Clones were read by immunoSEQ multiplex PCR, and TCRdb kept only the in-frame ones, dropping some. The sample records 20,000 to 25,000 clones, 80% to 90% being singletons. Sequenced here: CD4+ or CD8+ T cells sorted from blood, sampled in a trial of the OX40 agonist ivuxolimab. These receptors were collected from an adult with an advanced solid tumor such as melanoma, head and neck, liver or kidney cancer.

This clone was seen a few times. The V call is TRBV9, the J call TRBJ1-3, with no clear D. The CDR3 covers 14 residues. Trimming cost V 1 base and J 0 bases, with 5 bases left between them. Germline CDR1 reads SGDLS; CDR2 reads YYNGEE. The CDR3 loop is CASSVRGSGNTIYF. The CDR3 DNA reads as TGTGCCAGCAGCGTACGCGGCTCTGGAAACACCATATATTTT.

The chain recombines TRBV4-3 with TRBJ2-7; D is unclear. CDR1 and CDR2 from the germline V gene are LGHNA and YSLEER. V was clipped by 0 bases and J by 4 bases, with 7 bases between them. There are 13 residues in the CDR3. This chain's CDR3 is CASSQDRGYEQYF. The CDR3 DNA follows: TGCGCCAGCAGCCAAGATAGAGGTTACGAGCAGTACTTC.

V usage is TRBV19 and J usage is TRBJ1-5; D is uncertain. CDR3 length equals 14 residues. V lost 3 bases to trimming and J lost 1 base, with 7 bases between them. Germline CDR1 and CDR2: LNHDA and SQIVND (reference sequence). In DNA, the CDR3 is TGTGCCAGTAGTATCCGGGAGAGCAATCAGCCCCAGCATTTT. This gives the protein CASSIRESNQPQHF.